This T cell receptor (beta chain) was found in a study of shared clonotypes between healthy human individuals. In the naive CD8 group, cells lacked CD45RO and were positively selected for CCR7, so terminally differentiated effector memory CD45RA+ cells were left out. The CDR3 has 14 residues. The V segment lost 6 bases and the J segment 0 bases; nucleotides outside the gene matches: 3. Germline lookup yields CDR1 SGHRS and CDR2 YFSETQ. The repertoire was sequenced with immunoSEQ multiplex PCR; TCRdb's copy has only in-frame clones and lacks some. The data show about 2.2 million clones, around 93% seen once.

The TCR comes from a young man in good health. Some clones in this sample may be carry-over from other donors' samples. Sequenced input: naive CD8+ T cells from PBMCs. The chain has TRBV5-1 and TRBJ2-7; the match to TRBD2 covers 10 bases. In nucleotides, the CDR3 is TGCGCCAGCACATGGACTAGCGGCTCCTACGAGCAGTACTTC. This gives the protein CASTWTSGSYEQYF.